What follows are 3 T cell receptor beta chains derived from one specimen sequenced in a study of shared clonotypes between healthy human individuals. The method was immunoSEQ multiplex PCR; TCRdb's version includes in-frame clones alone and lacks a portion of them. The sample lists around 980,000 clones, 78% occurring once. The sample was memory CD4+ T cells from PBMCs. Subset: CD45RA-negative fraction. The receptors shown here come from a man younger than 30 in good health. Some clones in this sample may be carry-over from other donors' samples.

CDR3 in amino acids: CASSFLAPTSGRTGELFF. CDR3 sequence (DNA): TGTGCCAGCAGCTTCCTCGCCCCGACTAGCGGGAGGACCGGGGAGCTGTTTTTT. This chain links TRBV5-6 with TRBJ2-2; 13 bases fit TRBD2. CDR3 length equals 18 residues. The V gene end was trimmed by 2 bases and the J gene end by 5 bases; junction bases not matched to a gene: 9. Germline V gene lookup returns CDR1 SGHDT and CDR2 YYEEEE. The whole variable domain, filled in from reference TRBV5-6 and TRBJ2-2, reads DAGVTQSPTHLIKTRGQQVTLRCSPKSGHDTVSWYQQALGQGPQFIFQYYEEEERQRGNFPDRFSGHQFPNYSSELNVNALLLGDSALYLCASSFLAPTSGRTGELFFGEGSRLTVL.

The chain carries TRBV7-2 and TRBJ2-7; possibly TRBD1 or TRBD2 for D (5 bases each). CDR3 length equals 14 residues. Germline V gene data show CDR1 as SGHTA and CDR2 as FQGNSA. V lost 5 bases and J lost 2, with 13 bases in between. CDR3 nucleotide sequence: TGTGCCAGCAGCCCGCAGGGAGTAGCCTACGAGCAGTACTTC. Translation: CASSPQGVAYEQYF.

The chain has TRBV19 and TRBJ2-5; no reliable D call. This CDR3 has 14 amino acids. CDR1 is LNHDA, CDR2 SQIVND, per germline (reference sequence). V lost 3 bases to trimming and J lost 0 bases, with 8 bases between them. CDR3 DNA sequence: TGTGCCAGTAGTATTTGGGCGGACCAAGAGACCCAGTACTTC. Translation gives CASSIWADQETQYF.